Listed here are 27 T cell receptor beta chains from one sample, sequenced in a study of blood T cell repertoires in COVID-19. The protocol was immunoSEQ multiplex PCR, while the TCRdb copy is restricted to in-frame clones and leaves out a portion. The profile shows about 160,000 clones, more than 75% of them singletons. Material: peripheral blood. These receptors all stem from a man aged 55-75 years with active or convalescent COVID-19.

The chain recombines TRBV2 with TRBJ2-3, with 8 bases matching TRBD1. The junction had 9 bases not matched to a gene; V was cut back by 4 bases and J by 6 bases. CDR1 is SNHLY and CDR2 is FYNNEI in the germline V gene. The length of the CDR3 is 15 residues. CDR3 nucleotide sequence: TGTGCCAGCAGTGGACGACAGGGGAGGACGGATACGCAGTATTTT. This sequence encodes CASSGRQGRTDTQYF.

V gene TRBV18 combines with J gene TRBJ1-1; a weak D match, TRBD1 (5 bases). Looked up from germline, CDR1 is KGHSH and CDR2 is LQKENI. Trimming removed 6 bases from V and 1 base from J, with 12 bases in between. The CDR3 sequence is 14 residues long. CDR3 bases: TGTGCCAGCTCGCCCGGACACCCGAACACTGAAGCTTTCTTT. Protein sequence: CASSPGHPNTEAFF.

CDR3 bases: TGTGCCAGCAGCCAAGAACCGAGGGTCTATGGCTACACCTTC. This translates into CASSQEPRVYGYTF. The genes are TRBV3-1 (or the pseudogene TRBV3-2) and TRBJ1-2; D is unclear. The germline V and J ends were trimmed by 0 bases and 4 bases, with 9 bases remaining between them. The CDR3 extends over 14 amino acids. Germline values: CDR1 LGHDT, CDR2 YNNKEL (reference sequence).

The chain links TRBV6-2 or TRBV6-3 to TRBJ2-7; 8 nucleotides match TRBD1. The germline CDR1 and CDR2 sequences are MNHEY and SVGEGT. This CDR3 is built from 13 residues. V dropped 2 bases and J dropped 5; count of bases not matched to a gene: 2. Here the CDR3 DNA reads TGTGCCAGCAGTTACGACAGGGGACACGAGCAGTACTTC. Its protein product is CASSYDRGHEQYF.

The chain employs TRBV6-4 and TRBJ1-6; D is unresolved. Trimming took off 0 bases at V and 13 bases at J, with 10 bases between the two ends. This CDR3 has 13 residues. Germline values: CDR1 MRHNA, CDR2 SNTAGT. DNA for the CDR3: TGTGCCAGCAGTGACTCGTCTAAAAGTCCCCTCCACTTT. It encodes CASSDSSKSPLHF.

The gene calls are TRBV30 and TRBJ1-2, with D uncertain. The CDR3 length is 11 residues. Trimming pared 2 bases from V and 4 bases from J, leaving 5 bases between. In germline, CDR1 is GTSNPN, CDR2 SVGIG (reference sequence). CDR3 loop: CAWSKPYGYTF. CDR3 bases: TGTGCCTGGAGTAAGCCCTATGGCTACACCTTC.

The V gene is TRBV5-4, the J gene TRBJ2-2, with 13 bases matching TRBD2. Unmatched junction bases numbered 4, after V lost 4 bases and J lost 1 base. Germline assignment: CDR1 SGHNT and CDR2 YYREEE (reference sequence). CDR3 size: 17 residues. The DNA of the CDR3 is TGTGCCAGCAGCCCTCGACTAGCGGGGGGGAACACCGGGGAGCTGTTTTTT. Its translation: CASSPRLAGGNTGELFF.

The chain carries TRBV20-1 and TRBJ2-3; 11 nucleotides align to TRBD2. CDR3 length: 15 amino acids. V was clipped by 3 bases and J by 8 bases; unmatched bases: 10. The germline V gene encodes CDR1 DFQATT and CDR2 SNEGSKA (reference sequence). The CDR3 region is CSASPGTSGEVTQYF. The CDR3 region has the DNA TGCAGTGCTAGTCCCGGGACTAGCGGTGAAGTTACGCAGTATTTT.

The V gene is TRBV27, the J gene TRBJ1-6, with 7 positions matching TRBD1. The germline CDR1 and CDR2 sequences are MNHEY and SMNVEV (reference sequence). The ends lost 5 bases at V and 5 bases at J; junction bases unmatched: 9. There are 16 residues in the CDR3. The CDR3 DNA follows: TGTGCCAGCAGTCCCGAGGGGACAGCCCATAATTCACCCCTCCACTTT. Its protein product is CASSPEGTAHNSPLHF.

Written as DNA, the CDR3 is TGTGCCAGCAGCTTAGGAAGCGGGAGTTTTGAAGATACGCAGTATTTT. Translating it yields CASSLGSGSFEDTQYF. The V gene is TRBV7-2, the J gene TRBJ2-3; 8 nucleotides align to TRBD2. The V and J ends lost 1 base and 5 bases, in that order; junction bases with no gene match: 8. This CDR3 spans 16 amino acids. CDR1 and CDR2 from the germline V gene are SGHTA and FQGNSA.

The J gene is TRBJ2-3, the V gene TRBV7-9, with unresolved D. The CDR3 totals 15 residues. CDR1 and CDR2 (germline): SEHNR, FQNEAQ (reference sequence). V lost 4 bases to trimming and J lost 1 base, with 12 bases between them. The CDR3 reads CASSSRLSGTDTQYF. In DNA form, the CDR3 reads TGTGCCAGCAGCTCCCGCTTATCAGGCACAGATACGCAGTATTTT.

The CDR3 reads CASSLVISGTDTQYF. The CDR3 nucleotides are TGTGCCAGCAGCTTAGTTATTAGCGGCACAGATACGCAGTATTTT. V usage is TRBV7-2 and J usage is TRBJ2-3; D is perhaps TRBD2 (5 bases). Trimming removed 1 base from V and 1 base from J, with 9 bases in between. CDR1 and CDR2 from the germline V gene are SGHTA and FQGNSA. This CDR3 comprises 15 residues.

The gene calls are TRBV11-2 and TRBJ1-3; D unclear. CDR1 is SGHAT and CDR2 is FQNNGV in the germline V gene. The V end was cut by 5 bases, the J end by 5 bases, with 22 bases between. This CDR3 has 17 residues. CDR3 sequence (DNA): TGTGCCAGCAGCCTCGAGGTGCTCCGATCTCTGAGAAACACCATATATTTT. Translation gives CASSLEVLRSLRNTIYF.

The chain links TRBV6-6 to TRBJ1-2, with 9 bases matching TRBD1. Germline V gene lookup returns CDR1 MNHNY and CDR2 SVGAGI (reference sequence). With V trimmed by 5 bases and J by 4 bases, 11 bases remained unmatched. The CDR3 covers 16 residues. CDR3 in amino acids: CASSQQGQGGVYGYTF. DNA for the CDR3: TGTGCCAGCAGTCAACAGGGACAGGGAGGAGTCTATGGCTACACCTTC.

The CDR3 DNA reads as TGCGCCAGCAGCTTGGCTAGCGGGGTACCCTACGAGCAGTACTTC. Its protein product is CASSLASGVPYEQYF. The chain couples TRBV5-1 to TRBJ2-7; 9 bases are shared with TRBD2. CDR1 is SGHRS and CDR2 is YFSETQ in the germline V gene. This CDR3 region has 15 residues. V shed 0 bases, J shed 2 bases, and the junction held 3 bases outside the gene matches.

The CDR3 sequence: CASRNRVNEKLFF. The DNA for the CDR3 is TGTGCCAGCAGGAACAGGGTGAATGAAAAACTGTTTTTT. The chain is built from TRBV6-5 and TRBJ1-4; D possibly corresponds to TRBD1 (6 bases). The V and J ends lost 6 bases and 5 bases respectively, with 10 bases between them. Per germline, CDR1 MNHEY and CDR2 SVGAGI. The CDR3 sequence is 13 residues long.

The chain combines TRBV6-4 with TRBJ1-2; D might be TRBD1 (5 bases). Trimming removed 5 bases at V and 0 bases at J, with 13 bases between. Per the germline V gene, CDR1 is MRHNA and CDR2 is SNTAGT. The CDR3 loop spans 15 amino acids. The CDR3 loop is CASSRDSETNYGYTF. The DNA for the CDR3 is TGTGCCAGCAGTCGGGACTCAGAGACTAACTATGGCTACACCTTC.

V usage is TRBV7-9 and J usage is TRBJ1-1; no clear D. V was pared by 3 bases and J by 1 base, with 9 bases between. CDR3 size: 14 residues. Germline loops: CDR1 SEHNR, CDR2 FQNEAQ (reference sequence). The CDR3 is CASSLTHKNTEAFF. The DNA for the CDR3 is TGTGCCAGCAGCTTGACACATAAGAACACTGAAGCTTTCTTT.

The genes are TRBV10-2 and TRBJ1-1, with a tentative D call TRBD1 (5 bases). Looked up from germline, CDR1 is WSHSY and CDR2 is SAAADI. V gave up 8 bases and J gave up 0 bases, with 10 bases separating them. The CDR3 loop spans 13 amino acids. The CDR3 protein is CASGDRLNTEAFF. CDR3 nucleotides: TGCGCCAGCGGAGACAGACTGAACACTGAAGCTTTCTTT.

The CDR3 DNA reads as TGTGCCAGCAGCGTAGCTACGGGTTTGAATGAAAAACTGTTTTTT. Amino acids: CASSVATGLNEKLFF. The V call is TRBV9, the J call TRBJ1-4; the D is unclear. Germline V gene lookup returns CDR1 SGDLS and CDR2 YYNGEE. The CDR3 runs 15 residues. V lost 0 bases, J lost 5 bases, and 11 bases lay in between. Full variable domain (outside the CDR3, taken from reference TRBV9 and TRBJ1-4): DSGVTQTPKHLITATGQRVTLRCSPRSGDLSVYWYQQSLDQGLQFLIQYYNGEERAKGNILERFSAQQFPDLHSELNLSSLELGDSALYFCASSVATGLNEKLFFGSGTQLSVL.

The chain has TRBV5-4 and TRBJ1-2; 8 bases agree with TRBD1. Germline V gene data show CDR1 as SGHNT and CDR2 as YYREEE (reference sequence). The ends lost 4 bases at V and 4 bases at J; junction bases unmatched: 9. This CDR3 is built from 15 residues. CDR3 region: CASSTRTGRGYGYTF. For the CDR3, the DNA is TGTGCCAGCAGCACCCGGACAGGGAGAGGCTATGGCTACACCTTC.

J is TRBJ2-4 and V is TRBV15; 13 nucleotides align to TRBD2. The CDR3 covers 22 residues. Germline CDR1 reads LNHNV; CDR2 reads YYDKDF (reference sequence). The V segment lost 0 bases and the J segment 0 bases; nucleotides outside the gene matches: 14. The CDR3 sequence: CATSRDLPDSGLAGLAKNIQYF. The DNA of the CDR3 is TGTGCCACCAGCAGAGATCTTCCGGACTCGGGACTAGCGGGACTAGCCAAAAACATTCAGTACTTC.

The CDR3 sequence: CASSESGRGVTEAFF. Written as DNA, the CDR3 is TGCGCCAGCAGTGAGTCCGGGAGAGGGGTCACTGAAGCTTTCTTT. V is TRBV10-1 and J is TRBJ1-1, with D possibly being TRBD1 (5 bases). Per germline, CDR1 WNHNN and CDR2 SYGVQD (reference sequence). The V end lost 0 bases, the J end lost 4 bases, and 12 bases lay between the germline ends. This CDR3 is 15 amino acids long.

This chain connects TRBV29-1 to TRBJ1-4; the match to TRBD1 covers 11 bases. CDR3 length: 14 residues. Germline trimming cut 3 bases from V and 7 bases from J; bases unmatched to any gene: 4. Germline CDR1 reads SQVTM; CDR2 reads ANQGSEA. CDR3: CSVEPGTGGEKLFF. The CDR3 bases are TGCAGCGTTGAGCCCGGGACAGGGGGTGAAAAACTGTTTTTT.

J is TRBJ1-1 and V is TRBV5-1; D may be TRBD1 (5 bases). Deletions cut 7 bases from V and 0 bases from J, with 13 bases between. This CDR3 has 14 residues. In germline, CDR1 is SGHRS, CDR2 YFSETQ. The CDR3 DNA reads as TGCGCCAGCGCCCGGACAAATTTGAACACTGAAGCTTTCTTT. This codes for CASARTNLNTEAFF.

With respect to this clone: The DNA is left out, because the CDR3 cannot be placed on it with certainty; the CDR3 is given as TCRdb lists it. The CDR3 sequence is CASSFGQGAKRVF. The V and J genes are TRBV27 and TRBJ1-2; the table's D call TRBD1 went unverified against the DNA. The CDR3 length is 13 residues, termini included. Germline loops: CDR1 MNHEY, CDR2 SMNVEV (reference sequence).

The chain joins TRBV30 to TRBJ1-2; 7 nucleotides agree with TRBD1. The junction had 7 bases not matched to a gene; V was cut back by 5 bases and J by 4 bases. Germline V lookup: CDR1 GTSNPN, CDR2 SVGIG (reference sequence). This CDR3 region has 13 residues. The CDR3 region is CAWGVQGTYGYTF. The CDR3 coding sequence is TGTGCCTGGGGGGTACAGGGGACCTATGGCTACACCTTC.